Listed below are T cell receptor beta chains from one sample, sequenced in a study of blood T cells in healthy people across ages. TCRdb itself ran the 5' RACE reads through MiXCR, one entry per CDR3 protein. The repertoire holds hundreds of thousands of distinct CDR3 sequences, around 45% seen once, with approximately 32% in the top ten. Sequenced input: blood. The receptor source for this set is a woman aged 55 to 70 in good health. The CDR3 runs from the conserved cysteine through the conserved F or W. Part of the rows lack a size; the others show once, few, many or a class for expanded clones.

clone_size | cdr3_length | v_call | cdr3_aa
few | 16 | TRBV25-1 | CASSDVWGASGYEQYF
- | 14 | TRBV12-3/TRBV12-4 | CASTRGFEPDTQYF
few | 12 | TRBV29-1 | CSVEGGAGGYTF
- | 18 | TRBV24-1 | CATSDFPAPGLDLNEQYF
- | 16 | TRBV18 | CASSQNRGGGGAEAFF
- | 14 | TRBV24-1 | CATSPSGVVETQYF
- | 14 | TRBV11-2 | CASSFEGGYNEQYF
- | 14 | TRBV20-1 | CSAKSGLAVDTQYF
- | 13 | TRBV12-3/TRBV12-4 | CASSLGTVDGYTF
few | 16 | TRBV7-2 | CASSLVGTGRTDTQYF
- | 15 | TRBV10-3 | CAIAGLAGPYNEQYF
- | 13 | TRBV20-1 | CSTNFALAERQFF
few | 13 | TRBV3-1 | CASSQETGSSYTF
many | 12 | TRBV2 | CASSGTTYGYTF
- | 16 | TRBV6-5 | CASSYPPGAGANVLTF
few | 14 | TRBV10-3 | CAISERGNQETQYF
- | 13 | TRBV4-3 | CASSGDRFETQYF
few | 13 | TRBV29-1 | CSALDRTRDEQYF
- | 14 | TRBV9 | CASSVALKPGEQYF
few | 14 | TRBV14 | CASSHAARLNEQYF
few | 13 | TRBV2 | CASSEGPQGQAFF
- | 14 | TRBV29-1 | CSVEDSGSADTQYF
- | 13 | TRBV20-1 | CSVGPAYPETQYF